This T cell receptor (beta chain) stems from a study of T cells after yellow fever vaccination. Germline V lookup: CDR1 MNHEY, CDR2 SMNVEV (reference sequence). Trimming took 4 bases from V and 0 from J; bases not matched to a gene: 0. The CDR3 is 14 residues long. As for this clonotype: The antigen remains undetermined.

Whole-study findings and limits: Shared CD4/CD8 clonotypes were a small share, likely from convergent recombination. Researchers cautioned that FACS-sorted repertoires could harbor abundant clonotypes contaminating from the bulk population.

TCRdb passed the 5' RACE reads through MiXCR, listing each CDR3 protein once. The table records roughly 300,000 distinct CDR3 sequences, around 7% of them present only once. This specimen consisted of PBMCs, obtained roughly 45 days after the first yellow fever vaccination. This receptor was identified in a man between 18 and 35 years old who received the YFV17D yellow fever vaccine. The rearrangement links TRBV27 to TRBJ2-1, with 7 bases identical to TRBD2. CDR3 in DNA: TGTGCCAGCAGTTGGGAGGGCTCCTACAATGAGCAGTTCTTC. Its protein product is CASSWEGSYNEQFF.